The rows below give T cell receptor beta chains drawn from one sample of a study of blood T cell repertoires in COVID-19. The protocol was immunoSEQ multiplex PCR, while the TCRdb copy is restricted to in-frame clones and leaves out a portion. The repertoire has around 180,000 clones, approximately 85% of them found once; the top ten carry 8% to 10%. The specimen was PBMCs or T cells enriched from blood (not recorded which). The receptors were sampled from a woman aged 30 to 39 who had recovered from COVID-19. The CDR3 runs from the conserved cysteine through the conserved F or W. D genes are given only for firm matches. Only part of the rows carry a size: once, few, many, or a class if the clone is expanded.

v_gene: TRBV9
abundance: .
j_gene: TRBJ1-1
d_gene: TRBD1
CDR3nt: TGTGCCAGCAGTGCAGGGGGAGGCACTGAAGCTTTCTTT
CDR3aa: CASSAGGGTEAFF

v_gene: TRBV5-6
abundance: .
j_gene: TRBJ1-5
d_gene: .
CDR3nt: TGTGCCAGCAGCTGGGCAGGGGATCAGCCCCAGCATTTT
CDR3aa: CASSWAGDQPQHF

v_gene: TRBV2
abundance: few
j_gene: TRBJ1-5
d_gene: TRBD1
CDR3nt: TGTGCCAGCAGTGAAGTTTTAGGACAGGGACACAATCAGCCCCAGCATTTT
CDR3aa: CASSEVLGQGHNQPQHF

v_gene: TRBV28
abundance: .
j_gene: TRBJ2-7
d_gene: TRBD2
CDR3nt: TGTGCCAGCAGGAGAAACAGGGCTAGCGGGAGATACGAGCAGTACTTC
CDR3aa: CASRRNRASGRYEQYF

v_gene: TRBV11-2
abundance: few
j_gene: TRBJ2-2
d_gene: .
CDR3nt: TGTGCCAGCAGGCCCGGAGGTTGGGGAAAGAACACCGGGGAGCTGTTTTTT
CDR3aa: CASRPGGWGKNTGELFF

v_gene: TRBV5-1
abundance: .
j_gene: TRBJ1-1
d_gene: TRBD1
CDR3nt: TGCGCCAGCAGACCCCGGACAGGGGACACTGAAGCTTTCTTT
CDR3aa: CASRPRTGDTEAFF

v_gene: TRBV30
abundance: .
j_gene: TRBJ1-3
d_gene: .
CDR3nt: TGTGCCTGGACGATTAGCTCTGGAAACACCATATATTTT
CDR3aa: CAWTISSGNTIYF

v_gene: TRBV7-2
abundance: .
j_gene: TRBJ2-7
d_gene: .
CDR3nt: TGTGCCAGCAGAGAGCGGGCTAAGCCTACCTACGAGCAGTACTTC
CDR3aa: CASRERAKPTYEQYF

v_gene: TRBV5-1
abundance: .
j_gene: TRBJ2-3
d_gene: .
CDR3nt: TGCGCCAGCAGTCCCGTATGGGGAGTATCTAGCACAGATACGCAGTATTTT
CDR3aa: CASSPVWGVSSTDTQYF

v_gene: TRBV15
abundance: .
j_gene: TRBJ1-1
d_gene: .
CDR3nt: TGTGCCACCAGGACCGGGACTCAGAACACTGAAGCTTTCTTT
CDR3aa: CATRTGTQNTEAFF

v_gene: TRBV20-1
abundance: .
j_gene: TRBJ2-2
d_gene: TRBD2
CDR3nt: TGCAGTGCTATAGCGGGTGTGGAGCTGTTTTTT
CDR3aa: CSAIAGVELFF

v_gene: TRBV28
abundance: .
j_gene: TRBJ1-1
d_gene: TRBD1
CDR3nt: TGTGCCAGTACCTGGGGACAGGGGATAACTGAAGCTTTCTTT
CDR3aa: CASTWGQGITEAFF

v_gene: TRBV5-1
abundance: .
j_gene: TRBJ2-7
d_gene: .
CDR3nt: TGCGCCAGCAGTTGGGGCCCGGCGGGGAGCTCCTACGAGCAGTACTTC
CDR3aa: CASSWGPAGSSYEQYF

v_gene: TRBV19
abundance: .
j_gene: TRBJ2-1
d_gene: TRBD2
CDR3nt: TGTGCCAGTAGTAATTTAGCGGGAGTAGGTGAGCAGTTCTTC
CDR3aa: CASSNLAGVGEQFF

v_gene: TRBV24-1
abundance: .
j_gene: TRBJ1-2
d_gene: TRBD1
CDR3nt: TGTGCCACCAGTGAGCCCGGGACAGGGAGTGATGGCTACACCTTC
CDR3aa: CATSEPGTGSDGYTF

v_gene: TRBV12-5
abundance: .
j_gene: TRBJ2-4
d_gene: TRBD1
CDR3nt: TGTGCTAGTGGTTTGTCCACAGGGGGCGAAGCCAAAAACATTCAGTACTTC
CDR3aa: CASGLSTGGEAKNIQYF

v_gene: TRBV9
abundance: .
j_gene: TRBJ2-7
d_gene: TRBD2
CDR3nt: TGTGCCGGTTCCGGGGGAGCGGGAGGCCCTCCGTTATACTACGAGCAGTACTTC
CDR3aa: CAGSGGAGGPPLYYEQYF

v_gene: TRBV19
abundance: .
j_gene: TRBJ1-1
d_gene: TRBD1
CDR3nt: TGTGCCAGTACTGCAGGGGGCATGAACACTGAAGCTTTCTTT
CDR3aa: CASTAGGMNTEAFF

v_gene: TRBV6-5
abundance: .
j_gene: TRBJ2-1
d_gene: .
CDR3nt: TGTGCCAGCATTTTGACTCTGAGCTCCTACAATGAGCAGTTCTTC
CDR3aa: CASILTLSSYNEQFF

v_gene: TRBV30
abundance: .
j_gene: TRBJ1-5
d_gene: .
CDR3nt: TGTGCCTGGAGTCACAGGGTTAGTAACAATCAGCCCCAGCATTTT
CDR3aa: CAWSHRVSNNQPQHF

v_gene: TRBV28
abundance: .
j_gene: TRBJ1-3
d_gene: .
CDR3nt: TGTGCCAGCAGTTTACCACAAAGGGGGGGCGCATCTGGAAACACCATATATTTT
CDR3aa: CASSLPQRGGASGNTIYF

v_gene: TRBV4-1
abundance: .
j_gene: TRBJ2-1
d_gene: TRBD2
CDR3nt: TGCGCCAGCAGCCAGGTTGGGGCGGGAGTTTTCCACAATGAGCAGTTCTTC
CDR3aa: CASSQVGAGVFHNEQFF

v_gene: TRBV25-1
abundance: .
j_gene: TRBJ1-1
d_gene: TRBD1
CDR3nt: TGTGCCAGCCAGGGGGATGAATGGACTGAAGCTTTCTTT
CDR3aa: CASQGDEWTEAFF

v_gene: TRBV7-6
abundance: .
j_gene: TRBJ1-4
d_gene: .
CDR3nt: TGTGCCAGCAGCCAGACGGACATGAAAGATGAAAAACTGTTTTTT
CDR3aa: CASSQTDMKDEKLFF

v_gene: TRBV7-2
abundance: .
j_gene: TRBJ1-2
d_gene: TRBD1
CDR3nt: TGTGCCAGCAGCTTATCCCCAGACAGGGCGGGTGGCTACACCTTC
CDR3aa: CASSLSPDRAGGYTF

v_gene: TRBV9
abundance: .
j_gene: TRBJ2-7
d_gene: TRBD2
CDR3nt: TGTGCCAGCAGCTTAGGACTAGCGGGAGTCAACGAGCAGTACTTC
CDR3aa: CASSLGLAGVNEQYF

v_gene: TRBV6-5
abundance: .
j_gene: TRBJ1-2
d_gene: TRBD1
CDR3nt: TGTGCCAGCAGCCCGGACAGGGTCATGGGCTACACCTTC
CDR3aa: CASSPDRVMGYTF

v_gene: TRBV6-5
abundance: .
j_gene: TRBJ1-3
d_gene: .
CDR3nt: TGTGCCAGCAGTTACGGGCAGGGAGGAAACACCATATATTTT
CDR3aa: CASSYGQGGNTIYF

v_gene: TRBV11-2
abundance: .
j_gene: TRBJ2-7
d_gene: .
CDR3nt: TGTGCCAGCAGTTCAGACAGTTACGAGCAGTACTTC
CDR3aa: CASSSDSYEQYF

v_gene: TRBV6-4
abundance: .
j_gene: TRBJ1-4
d_gene: TRBD1
CDR3nt: TGTGCCAGCAGCCCTGGGGGGCAGGGGGCCGAAAAACTGTTTTTT
CDR3aa: CASSPGGQGAEKLFF

v_gene: TRBV6-5
abundance: .
j_gene: TRBJ2-7
d_gene: TRBD1
CDR3nt: TGTGCCAGCAGTTACGGACAGGAACATTACGAGCAGTACTTC
CDR3aa: CASSYGQEHYEQYF

v_gene: TRBV6-6
abundance: .
j_gene: TRBJ2-3
d_gene: .
CDR3nt: TGTGCCAGCAGTTTAGGGGGAAGCACAGATACGCAGTATTTT
CDR3aa: CASSLGGSTDTQYF

v_gene: TRBV4-2
abundance: .
j_gene: TRBJ2-7
d_gene: .
CDR3nt: TGTGCCAGCAGCCAAGAACCCGGGAGAACCTACGAGCAGTACTTC
CDR3aa: CASSQEPGRTYEQYF

v_gene: TRBV7-9
abundance: once
j_gene: TRBJ2-1
d_gene: TRBD2
CDR3nt: TGTGCCAGCAGCTACACTAGCGGGTTCGTTGAGCAGTTCTTC
CDR3aa: CASSYTSGFVEQFF

v_gene: TRBV12-5
abundance: .
j_gene: TRBJ2-1
d_gene: .
CDR3nt: TGTGCTAGTGGTCCAGGGGAGGGGGTTGAGCAGTTCTTC
CDR3aa: CASGPGEGVEQFF

v_gene: TRBV28
abundance: .
j_gene: TRBJ1-2
d_gene: .
CDR3nt: TGTGCCAGCAGTTTAGTTTCAGGGGCTTATGGCTACACCTTC
CDR3aa: CASSLVSGAYGYTF

v_gene: TRBV28
abundance: few
j_gene: TRBJ1-2
d_gene: .
CDR3nt: TGTGCCAGCAGTTCGAACAGGGATAACTATGGCTACACCTTC
CDR3aa: CASSSNRDNYGYTF

v_gene: TRBV18
abundance: few
j_gene: TRBJ1-1
d_gene: .
CDR3nt: TGTGCCAGCTCACCACCTACTAGCGGCGGCGTGGCTTTCTTT
CDR3aa: CASSPPTSGGVAFF

v_gene: TRBV7-9
abundance: .
j_gene: TRBJ1-2
d_gene: TRBD1
CDR3nt: TGTGCCAGCAGCTTAGAAGGTGGGGACAGGGAAGGCTACACCTTC
CDR3aa: CASSLEGGDREGYTF

v_gene: TRBV19
abundance: .
j_gene: TRBJ2-2
d_gene: .
CDR3nt: TGTGCCAGTAGCAAAGGCCCGGGACAAGGAGACACCGGGGAGCTGTTTTTT
CDR3aa: CASSKGPGQGDTGELFF

v_gene: TRBV6-5
abundance: few
j_gene: TRBJ1-6
d_gene: .
CDR3nt: TGTGCCAGCAGTTATTTTCGGGGGACGGATTCACCCCTCCACTTT
CDR3aa: CASSYFRGTDSPLHF

v_gene: TRBV19
abundance: few
j_gene: TRBJ2-7
d_gene: .
CDR3nt: TGTGCCAGTAGTCCCTGGGACTCTTCCTACGAGCAGTACTTC
CDR3aa: CASSPWDSSYEQYF